Listed below are T cell receptor beta chains from one sample, sequenced in a study of blood T cells in healthy people across ages. Using its own MiXCR run on the 5' RACE reads, TCRdb lists one record per CDR3 protein. The profile shows 1.4 million or so distinct CDR3 sequences, about 42% of them singletons. The sequenced material came from blood. These receptors were obtained from a woman between 18 and 29 years old in good health. The CDR3 runs from the conserved cysteine through the conserved F or W. D genes are given only for firm matches. Expanded clones are given a class, and other clones once, few, many or no size at all.

>TRBD2|TRBV7-2|few|TRBJ2-7
TGTGCCAGCAGCTTCCTAGCGGGCCTAGTCCACGAGCAGTACTTC
CASSFLAGLVHEQYF
>TRBD2|TRBV6-2/TRBV6-3|.|TRBJ2-1
TGTGCCAGCGCGGGGCTAGCGGGAGGGAGCTCCTACAATGAGCAGTTCTTC
CASAGLAGGSSYNEQFF
>.|TRBV4-3|.|TRBJ1-1
TGCGCCAGCAGCCAAGATGTCAGGGTTCGGGACACTGAAGCTTTCTTT
CASSQDVRVRDTEAFF
>.|TRBV27|.|TRBJ2-5
TGTGCCAGCAGTTTATCCAGGGCAAACCAAGAGACCCAGTACTTC
CASSLSRANQETQYF
>TRBD2|TRBV20-1|many|TRBJ2-7
TGCAGTGCTACCTTTGCGGGAGGGCCGGAAGAGCAGTACTTC
CSATFAGGPEEQYF
>TRBD1|TRBV6-2/TRBV6-3|.|TRBJ1-2
TGTGCCAGCAGCCACAGGGGACCCTATGGCTACACCTTC
CASSHRGPYGYTF
>.|TRBV4-1|.|TRBJ1-5
TGCGCCAGCAGCCTGTACGGTACCGATAGCAATCAGCCCCAGCATTTT
CASSLYGTDSNQPQHF
>TRBD1|TRBV7-2|.|TRBJ2-4
TGTGCCAGCAGCTTAAGAGGGACAGTCGCAGCCAAAAACATTCAGTACTTC
CASSLRGTVAAKNIQYF
>.|TRBV5-1|.|TRBJ2-1
TGCGCCAGCAGCTCTCTACAAGACAATGAGCAGTTCTTC
CASSSLQDNEQFF
>.|TRBV24-1|.|TRBJ2-1
TGTGCCACCAGTGATTTGCAGCAGGATGAGCAGTTCTTC
CATSDLQQDEQFF
>.|TRBV7-8|.|TRBJ2-5
TGTGCCAGCAGCGCCGATGACAATGAGCAGTACTTC
CASSADDNEQYF
>.|TRBV30|.|TRBJ1-5
TGTGCCTATTCGACCCAGGGGAGCAATCAGCCCCAGCATTTT
CAYSTQGSNQPQHF
>.|TRBV29-1|.|TRBJ2-7
TGCAGCGCTTCCGACGGGGGCGAGCAGTACTTC
CSASDGGEQYF
>.|TRBV7-2|.|TRBJ2-5
TGTGTCAGCAGCCTCGACAGGATCAAAGAAGAGACCCAGTACTTC
CVSSLDRIKEETQYF
>.|TRBV18|few|TRBJ2-1
TGTGCCAGCTCACCCCAGACAGCCAACAATGAGCAGTTCTTC
CASSPQTANNEQFF
>TRBD1|TRBV27|.|TRBJ1-1
TGTGCCAGCGCCGGGACAGCGAACACTGAAGCTTTCTTT
CASAGTANTEAFF
>TRBD1|TRBV10-3|.|TRBJ1-6
TGTGCCATCCAGGACAGGGGAAATTCACCCCTCCACTTT
CAIQDRGNSPLHF
>TRBD1|TRBV7-2|few|TRBJ1-6
TGTGCCAGCAGCTTCCCGACAGGGATTCCTAACTTGTTTCGGTCACCCCTCCACTTT
CASSFPTGIPNLFRSPLHF
>.|TRBV28|few|TRBJ2-7
TGTGCCAGCAGTTTAGCTGGTCCCCTTTACAATGAGCAGTACTTC
CASSLAGPLYNEQYF
>.|TRBV21-1|.|TRBJ1-5
TGTGCCAGCAGCCAATCACAGGATTTGGGGAATCAGCCCCAGCATTTT
CASSQSQDLGNQPQHF
>.|TRBV12-3/TRBV12-4|.|TRBJ1-6
TGTGCCAGCAGCATGACAGGACCCAATTCACCCCTCCACTTT
CASSMTGPNSPLHF
>.|TRBV12-3/TRBV12-4|.|TRBJ2-1
TGTGCCAGCAGTTCAGCCAACCCCCCCAATGAGCAGTTCTTC
CASSSANPPNEQFF
>.|TRBV9|.|TRBJ2-2
TGTGCCAGCAGCGTTAGGAGCGCGAACACCGGGGAGCTGTTTTTT
CASSVRSANTGELFF
>.|TRBV20-1|.|TRBJ2-5
TGCAGTGCTCTGGGGTACGAGACCCAGTACTTC
CSALGYETQYF
>.|TRBV7-9|few|TRBJ1-1
TGTGCCAGCAGCTTACGAGGGGCCAGTACTGAAGCTTTCTTT
CASSLRGASTEAFF
>.|TRBV3-1|.|TRBJ1-6
TGTGCCAGCAGCCACGGACTATCCTATTCACCCCTCCACTTT
CASSHGLSYSPLHF
>.|TRBV5-6|once|TRBJ1-1
TGTGCCAGCAGCGTGATGGGGGGCAAGAACACTGAAGCTTTCTTT
CASSVMGGKNTEAFF
>TRBD2|TRBV6-2/TRBV6-3|.|TRBJ2-7
TGTGCCAGCAGCCGTACTAGCGGGAGTGTCGATGAGCAGTACTTC
CASSRTSGSVDEQYF
>TRBD2|TRBV20-1|.|TRBJ2-7
TGCAGTGCTAGAGATCCGGAACTAGCGGGATATTACGAGCAGTACTTC
CSARDPELAGYYEQYF
>.|TRBV29-1|.|TRBJ1-3
TGCAGCGTTGGCGTCTCTGGAAACACCATATATTTT
CSVGVSGNTIYF
>.|TRBV4-3|.|TRBJ2-7
TGCGCCAGCAGCCAAGCAGTACGAGAACTCCCCTACGAGCAGTACTTC
CASSQAVRELPYEQYF
>.|TRBV27|.|TRBJ2-1
TGTGCCAGCAGTTTATCTGCCGCTTACCATGAGCAGTTCTTC
CASSLSAAYHEQFF